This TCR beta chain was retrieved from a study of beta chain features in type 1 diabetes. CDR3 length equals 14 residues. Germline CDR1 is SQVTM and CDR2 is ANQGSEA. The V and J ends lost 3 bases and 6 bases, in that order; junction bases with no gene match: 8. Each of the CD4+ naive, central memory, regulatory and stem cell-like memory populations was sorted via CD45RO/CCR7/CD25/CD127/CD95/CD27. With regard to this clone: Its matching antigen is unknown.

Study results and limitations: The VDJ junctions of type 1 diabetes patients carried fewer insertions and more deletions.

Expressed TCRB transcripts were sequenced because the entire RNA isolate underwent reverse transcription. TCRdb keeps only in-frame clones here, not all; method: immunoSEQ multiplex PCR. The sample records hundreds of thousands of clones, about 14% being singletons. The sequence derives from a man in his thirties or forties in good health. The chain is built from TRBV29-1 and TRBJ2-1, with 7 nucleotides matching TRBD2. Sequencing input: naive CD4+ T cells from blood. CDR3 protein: CSVDPSGLVNEQFF. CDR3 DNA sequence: TGCAGCGTTGACCCTAGCGGCCTTGTCAATGAGCAGTTCTTC.